These 24 T cell receptor beta chains came from one sample sequenced in a study of a mutant IDH1 vaccine in newly diagnosed glioma (dated by TCRdb to about 2021). The sample's time point label is to be understood as: week 23, last vaccination. Each vaccine dose was 300 ug of a 20-mer mutant IDH1 peptide in Montanide, given subcutaneously with topical imiquimod. Their antigen targets remain unknown. Library creation used the immunoSEQ multiplex PCR assay. TCRdb mirrors the immuneACCESS table, restricted to in-frame sequences. Some clones are absent from its copies; in checked studies, under half trace to an unresolved V gene, and the reason for the others is unknown. This sample has approximately 81,000 clones in its table, and approximately 85% of those were observed once. The ten largest clonotypes hold approximately 2.3% of the sample. The sequencing here drew on PBMCs, taken from a glioma patient whose treatment included an IDH1 peptide vaccine. The receptors were sampled from a man aged 25 to 45 with glioma. Some clones in this sample may be carry-over from other donors' samples.

This rearrangement joins TRBV5-1 to TRBJ2-1; unclear D gene. V lost 3 bases and J lost 2, with 12 bases in between. CDR1 SGHRS and CDR2 YFSETQ come from the germline V gene. The CDR3 is 15 amino acids. The CDR3 loop reads CASSSQSSPYNEQFF. The CDR3 region has the DNA TGCGCCAGCAGCTCCCAGAGCAGCCCCTACAATGAGCAGTTCTTC. The variable domain in full, with the rest retrieved from reference TRBV5-1 and TRBJ2-1, is KAGVTQTPRYLIKTRGQQVTLSCSPISGHRSVSWYQQTPGQGLQFLFEYFSETQRNKGNFPGRFSGRQFSNSRSEMNVSTLELGDSALYLCASSSQSSPYNEQFFGPGTRLTVL.

The rearrangement uses TRBV6-5 and TRBJ2-1; TRBD2 might be the D (6 bases). V was shortened by 6 bases and J by 6 bases, with 18 bases between the two germline ends. The CDR3 runs to 15 residues. CDR1 is MNHEY, CDR2 SVGAGI, per germline. The CDR3 loop reads CASRGGGERGNEQFF. CDR3 bases: TGTGCCAGCAGGGGAGGTGGGGAGAGGGGCAATGAGCAGTTCTTC.

CDR3 DNA: TGCGCCAGCAGCCAAGATTTTAAGGGTAGGACCTTGGTTGAGCAGTTCTTC. It specifies CASSQDFKGRTLVEQFF. V usage is TRBV4-3 and J usage is TRBJ2-1; no clear D. The CDR3 sequence is 17 residues long. Trimming pared 0 bases from V and 9 bases from J, leaving 21 bases between. Looked up from germline, CDR1 is LGHNA and CDR2 is YSLEER.

This rearrangement joins TRBV4-1 to TRBJ2-7; D gene unclear. The V gene lost 1 base and the J gene lost 1 base, with 8 bases spanning the gap. Germline CDR1 and CDR2: MGHRA and YSYEKL. The CDR3 is 14 amino acids. The CDR3 DNA sequence: TGCGCCAGCAGCCAAGCTCCGGTTTCCTACGAGCAGTACTTC. The encoded protein is CASSQAPVSYEQYF.

The V call is TRBV7-2, the J call TRBJ1-5; D unresolved. Germline CDR1 SGHTA, CDR2 FQGNSA. The CDR3 is 15 amino acids. Trimming left V 3 bases short and J 6 bases short, with 15 bases between. DNA for the CDR3: TGTGCCAGCAGCTTGAGCGTCCTCGCCGGTCAGCCCCAGCATTTT. Translated, it gives CASSLSVLAGQPQHF.

This chain joins TRBV5-1 and TRBJ2-1; D is undetermined. Per the germline V gene, CDR1 is SGHRS and CDR2 is YFSETQ. Trimming removed 0 bases at V and 8 bases at J, with 15 bases between. The CDR3 extends over 15 amino acids. The CDR3 DNA follows: TGCGCCAGCAGCTTGGACAGCCCTCCTAAACATGAGCAGTTCTTC. Translation gives CASSLDSPPKHEQFF. Using reference TRBV5-1 and TRBJ2-1 for the parts outside the CDR3, the full variable domain is KAGVTQTPRYLIKTRGQQVTLSCSPISGHRSVSWYQQTPGQGLQFLFEYFSETQRNKGNFPGRFSGRQFSNSRSEMNVSTLELGDSALYLCASSLDSPPKHEQFFGPGTRLTVL.

The chain joins TRBV5-4 to TRBJ2-2, with TRBD2 as a possible D gene (5 bases). Per germline, CDR1 SGHNT and CDR2 YYREEE (reference sequence). The V end was cut by 4 bases, the J end by 4 bases, with 20 bases between. The CDR3 totals 17 residues. The CDR3 reads CASSRLSGAASTGELFF. The CDR3, as DNA: TGTGCCAGCAGCCGCCTGAGCGGAGCTGCGAGCACCGGGGAGCTGTTTTTT. Supplemented by reference TRBV5-4 and TRBJ2-2, the full variable domain reads ETGVTQSPTHLIKTRGQQVTLRCSSQSGHNTVSWYQQALGQGPQFIFQYYREEENGRGNFPPRFSGLQFPNYSSELNVNALELDDSALYLCASSRLSGAASTGELFFGEGSRLTVL.

V and J are TRBV9 and TRBJ2-3; D possibly corresponds to TRBD1 (5 bases). Germline-derived CDR1 and CDR2 are SGDLS and YYNGEE. CDR3 size: 15 residues. Trimming removed 1 base at V and 0 bases at J, with 9 bases between. The CDR3 loop is CASSVRGFSTDTQYF. The CDR3 DNA reads TGTGCCAGCAGCGTAAGGGGCTTTAGCACAGATACGCAGTATTTT.

This clone was detected a few times. The chain couples TRBV15 to TRBJ2-3; D is unclear. V was cut by 0 bases and J by 2 bases, with 9 bases left in between. The CDR3 loop spans 15 amino acids. CDR1 and CDR2 from the germline V gene are LNHNV and YYDKDF (reference sequence). The CDR3 sequence is CATSRDSQVTDTQYF. In DNA form, the CDR3 reads TGTGCCACCAGCAGAGACAGTCAAGTCACAGATACGCAGTATTTT.

The V and J genes are TRBV10-3 and TRBJ2-7; 10 bases are shared with TRBD2. V shed 8 bases and J 5 bases; nucleotides not matched to a gene: 6. The CDR3 runs to 13 residues. The germline gives CDR1 ENHRY, CDR2 SYGVKD. CDR3 amino acids: CAIYSGRADEQYF. Here the CDR3 DNA reads TGTGCCATCTACAGCGGGAGGGCCGACGAGCAGTACTTC.

This sequence joins TRBV6-1 and TRBJ2-7; the D is unclear. Germline V gene data show CDR1 as MNHNS and CDR2 as SASEGT. V lost 4 bases and J 1 base, leaving 8 bases between the germline ends. The CDR3 is 13 amino acids. The CDR3 is CASSVALSYEQYF. The DNA for the CDR3 is TGTGCCAGCAGTGTTGCCCTTTCCTACGAGCAGTACTTC.

A few counts support this clone. V gene TRBV7-3 combines with J gene TRBJ2-3, with TRBD1 matching over 8 bases. The V gene's germline CDR1 is SGHTA and CDR2 FQGTGA. The CDR3 is 14 residues long. The V gene end was trimmed by 5 bases and the J gene end by 8 bases; junction bases not matched to a gene: 9. Here the CDR3 DNA reads TGTGCCAGCAGCGACCAGGGGGCTGCGGGTACGCAGTATTTT. This gives the protein CASSDQGAAGTQYF.

The V gene is TRBV2, the J gene TRBJ1-1, with 7 positions matching TRBD1. There are 13 residues in the CDR3. The ends lost 6 bases at V and 0 bases at J; junction bases unmatched: 1. Germline assignment: CDR1 SNHLY and CDR2 FYNNEI. The CDR3 DNA is TGTGCCAGCAGCGACAGGGTGAACACTGAAGCTTTCTTT. Its protein is CASSDRVNTEAFF.

The chain uses TRBV28 and TRBJ2-3, with 9 bases lining up with TRBD1. The CDR3 spans 15 residues. Germline V CDR1 and CDR2: MDHEN, SYDVKM. V was pared by 7 bases and J by 0 bases, with 5 bases of the junction left unmatched. The CDR3 DNA follows: TGTGCCAGCACTTTTGGGACAGGGAGCACAGATACGCAGTATTTT. Translation: CASTFGTGSTDTQYF.

The chain couples TRBV2 to TRBJ2-5, with 12 bases aligning to TRBD2. Unmatched junction bases numbered 2, after V lost 1 base and J lost 2 bases. The CDR3 has 16 residues. Germline V gives CDR1 SNHLY, CDR2 FYNNEI. The CDR3 DNA reads TGTGCCAGCAGTGAAGGTCTAGCGGGAGGGCAAGAGACCCAGTACTTC. Residues: CASSEGLAGGQETQYF.

In this sample, this clone turned up a few times. This chain uses TRBV28 with TRBJ1-2; possible D gene TRBD1, 5 bases. Deletions cut 11 bases from V and 2 bases from J, with 9 bases between. From germline, CDR1 is MDHEN and CDR2 SYDVKM. The CDR3 runs 11 residues. CDR3 in amino acids: CAARGNYGYTF. CDR3 sequence (DNA): TGTGCCGCACGGGGCAACTATGGCTACACCTTC.

The rearrangement joins TRBV6-5 to TRBJ1-4, with a tentative D call TRBD1 (6 bases). Germline CDR1 and CDR2: MNHEY and SVGAGI. The CDR3 runs to 13 residues. The ends were cut back, 4 bases at V and 9 bases at J, with 12 bases in the middle. CDR3 bases: TGTGCCAGCAGTTTCGAGGGGGGGCAAAAACTGTTTTTT. This sequence encodes CASSFEGGQKLFF.

The rearrangement uses TRBV18 and TRBJ1-1; 10 nucleotides match TRBD1. After removal of 3 bases from V and 5 bases from J, the junction contained 6 bases not matched to a gene. Germline V lookup: CDR1 KGHSH, CDR2 LQKENI. This CDR3 region has 15 residues. CDR3 coding DNA: TGTGCCAGCTCACCTCGGACAGGGGGGCGGACTGAAGCTTTCTTT. The encoded protein is CASSPRTGGRTEAFF. The whole variable domain, remainder taken from reference TRBV18 and TRBJ1-1, is NAGVMQNPRHLVRRRGQEARLRCSPMKGHSHVYWYRQLPEEGLKFMVYLQKENIIDESGMPKERFSAEFPKEGPSILRIQQVVRGDSAAYFCASSPRTGGRTEAFFGQGTRLTVV.

This chain uses TRBV11-2 with TRBJ2-7, with 8 positions matching TRBD1. The CDR3 sequence is 15 residues long. Germline CDR1 is SGHAT and CDR2 is FQNNGV. The junction had 6 bases not matched to a gene; V was cut back by 0 bases and J by 5 bases. CDR3 nucleotide sequence: TGTGCCAGCAGCTTAGATGGGGCAGGGGGCCACGAGCAGTACTTC. It is translated as CASSLDGAGGHEQYF.

The CDR3 here is CASSLGLTADTQYF. Written as DNA, the CDR3 is TGTGCCAGCAGCTTGGGCCTCACGGCAGATACGCAGTATTTT. The chain recombines TRBV7-9 with TRBJ2-3; D call uncertain. CDR1 and CDR2 from the germline V gene are SEHNR and FQNEAQ (reference sequence). V lost 3 bases to trimming and J lost 4 bases, with 11 bases between them. The CDR3 runs 14 residues.

V is TRBV9 and J is TRBJ2-1, with 7 bases that match TRBD1. CDR3 length: 16 amino acids. CDR1 and CDR2 from the germline V gene are SGDLS and YYNGEE. Losses at the gene ends were 0 bases for V and 8 bases for J; bases not matched to a gene: 11. Here the CDR3 DNA reads TGTGCCAGCAGCGTAGGCCCCGACAGGGTCATCGATGAGCAGTTCTTC. It codes for CASSVGPDRVIDEQFF. The full variable domain, rest sourced from reference TRBV9 and TRBJ2-1, is DSGVTQTPKHLITATGQRVTLRCSPRSGDLSVYWYQQSLDQGLQFLIQYYNGEERAKGNILERFSAQQFPDLHSELNLSSLELGDSALYFCASSVGPDRVIDEQFFGPGTRLTVL.

This clone was seen a handful of times. The rearrangement joins TRBV7-9 to TRBJ1-4, with 7 bases fitting TRBD1. Trimming cost V 5 bases and J 6 bases; bases outside gene matches: 12. The CDR3 contains 16 residues. Germline CDR1 is SEHNR and CDR2 is FQNEAQ (reference sequence). The CDR3 sequence is CASSTQGGDSDEKLFF. In DNA form, the CDR3 reads TGTGCCAGCAGCACACAAGGGGGGGACAGCGATGAAAAACTGTTTTTT.

This chain links TRBV19 with TRBJ2-3, with 10 bases fitting TRBD2. Looked up from germline, CDR1 is LNHDA and CDR2 is SQIVND (reference sequence). The V and J ends lost 6 bases and 5 bases, in that order; junction bases with no gene match: 8. The CDR3 totals 15 residues. In DNA form, the CDR3 reads TGTGCCAGTAGCCTTCTAGCGGGAGTAGGAGATACGCAGTATTTT. This codes for CASSLLAGVGDTQYF.

This clone was picked up one time. This chain connects TRBV5-5 to TRBJ2-2; D is unclear. The CDR3 covers 13 residues. Trimming took off 6 bases at V and 5 bases at J, with 11 bases between the two ends. The V gene's germline CDR1 is SGHKS and CDR2 YYEKEE (reference sequence). The CDR3 here is CASTLWGTGELFF. Here the CDR3 DNA reads TGTGCCAGCACCCTCTGGGGTACCGGGGAGCTGTTTTTT.